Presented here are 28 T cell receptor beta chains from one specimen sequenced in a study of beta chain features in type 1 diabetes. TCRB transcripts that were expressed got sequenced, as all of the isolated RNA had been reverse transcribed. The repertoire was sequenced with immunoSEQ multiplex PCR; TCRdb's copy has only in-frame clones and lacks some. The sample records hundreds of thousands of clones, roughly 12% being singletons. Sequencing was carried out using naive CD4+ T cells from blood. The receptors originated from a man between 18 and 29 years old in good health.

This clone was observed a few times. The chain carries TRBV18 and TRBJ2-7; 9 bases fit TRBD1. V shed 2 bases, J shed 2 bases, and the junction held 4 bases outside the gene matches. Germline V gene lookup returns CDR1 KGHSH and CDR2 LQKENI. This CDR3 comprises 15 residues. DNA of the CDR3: TGTGCCAGCTCACCAGGGGGACAGGGTCCCTACGAGCAGTACTTC. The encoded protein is CASSPGGQGPYEQYF.

In nucleotides, the CDR3 is TGTGCCAGCAGTGCTTACAATGAGCAGTTCTTC. It yields the protein CASSAYNEQFF. The rearrangement links TRBV25-1 to TRBJ2-1; D not resolved. Between the trimmed V and J ends, which lost 4 bases and 4 bases, there was a span of 2 bases. The CDR3 totals 11 residues. CDR1 and CDR2 (germline): MGHDK, SYGVNS. The full variable domain, completed using reference TRBV25-1 and TRBJ2-1, is EADIYQTPRYLVIGTGKKITLECSQTMGHDKMYWYQQDPGMELHLIHYSYGVNSTEKGDLSSESTVSRIRTEHFPLTLESARPSHTSQYLCASSAYNEQFFGPGTRLTVL.

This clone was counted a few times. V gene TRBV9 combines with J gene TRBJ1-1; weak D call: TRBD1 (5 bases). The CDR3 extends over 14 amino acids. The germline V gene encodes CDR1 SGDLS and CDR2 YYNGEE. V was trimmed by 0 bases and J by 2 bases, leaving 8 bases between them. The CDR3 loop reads CASSVGQSNTEAFF. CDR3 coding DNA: TGTGCCAGCAGCGTAGGACAGTCTAACACTGAAGCTTTCTTT.

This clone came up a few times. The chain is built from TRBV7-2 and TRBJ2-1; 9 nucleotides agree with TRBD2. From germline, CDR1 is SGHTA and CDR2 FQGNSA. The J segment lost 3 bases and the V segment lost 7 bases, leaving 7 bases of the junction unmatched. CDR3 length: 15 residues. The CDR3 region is CASKLTSGNYNEQFF. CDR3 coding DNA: TGTGCCAGCAAACTGACTAGCGGAAACTACAATGAGCAGTTCTTC. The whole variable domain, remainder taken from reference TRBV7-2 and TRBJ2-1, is GAGVSQSPSNKVTEKGKDVELRCDPISGHTALYWYRQSLGQGLEFLIYFQGNSAPDKSGLPSDRFSAERTGGSVSTLTIQRTQQEDSAVYLCASKLTSGNYNEQFFGPGTRLTVL.

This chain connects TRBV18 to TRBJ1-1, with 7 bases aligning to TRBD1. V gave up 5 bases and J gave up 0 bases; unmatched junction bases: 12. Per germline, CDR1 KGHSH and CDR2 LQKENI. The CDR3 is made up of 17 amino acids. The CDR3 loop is CASSDREIRLMNTEAFF. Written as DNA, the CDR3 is TGTGCCAGCTCAGACAGGGAAATCCGACTTATGAACACTGAAGCTTTCTTT.

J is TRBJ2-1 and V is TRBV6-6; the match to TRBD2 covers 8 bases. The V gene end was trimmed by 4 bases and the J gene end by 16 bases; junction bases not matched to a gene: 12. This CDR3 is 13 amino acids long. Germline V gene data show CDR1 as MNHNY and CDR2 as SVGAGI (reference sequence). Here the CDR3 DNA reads TGTGCCAGCAGTTCGTCCCTCGGGGGGGACGAATTCTTC. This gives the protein CASSSSLGGDEFF.

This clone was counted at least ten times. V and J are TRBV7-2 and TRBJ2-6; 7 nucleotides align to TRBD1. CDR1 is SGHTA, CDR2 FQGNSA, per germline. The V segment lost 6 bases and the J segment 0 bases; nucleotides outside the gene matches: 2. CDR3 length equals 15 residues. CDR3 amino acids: CASSPGGSGANVLTF. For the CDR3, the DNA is TGTGCCAGCAGTCCAGGGGGCTCTGGGGCCAACGTCCTGACTTTC.

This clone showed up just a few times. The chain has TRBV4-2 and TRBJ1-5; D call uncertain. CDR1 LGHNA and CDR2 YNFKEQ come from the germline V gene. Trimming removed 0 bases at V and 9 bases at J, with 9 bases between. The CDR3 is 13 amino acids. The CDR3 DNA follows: TGTGCCAGCAGCCAAGATGAGGATACGCCCCAGCATTTT. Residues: CASSQDEDTPQHF.

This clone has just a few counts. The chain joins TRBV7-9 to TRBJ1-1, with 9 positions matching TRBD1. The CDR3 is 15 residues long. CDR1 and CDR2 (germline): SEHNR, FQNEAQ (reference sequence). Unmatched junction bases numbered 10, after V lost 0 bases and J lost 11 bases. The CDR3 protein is CASSLAGTGPAGAFF. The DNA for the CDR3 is TGTGCCAGCAGCTTAGCTGGGACAGGGCCCGCAGGGGCTTTCTTT.

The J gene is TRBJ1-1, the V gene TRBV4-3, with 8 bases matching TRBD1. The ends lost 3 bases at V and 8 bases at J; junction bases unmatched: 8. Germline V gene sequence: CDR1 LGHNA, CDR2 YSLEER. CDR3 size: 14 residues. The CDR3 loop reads CASSHLDRAGEAFF. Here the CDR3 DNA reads TGCGCCAGCAGCCACCTGGACAGGGCCGGGGAAGCTTTCTTT.

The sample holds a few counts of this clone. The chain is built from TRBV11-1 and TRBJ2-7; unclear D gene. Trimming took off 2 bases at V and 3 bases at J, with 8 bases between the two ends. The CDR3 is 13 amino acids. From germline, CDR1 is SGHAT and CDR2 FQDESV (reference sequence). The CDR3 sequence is CASSLPGGYEQYF. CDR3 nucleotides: TGTGCCAGCAGCTTACCCGGCGGCTACGAGCAGTACTTC.

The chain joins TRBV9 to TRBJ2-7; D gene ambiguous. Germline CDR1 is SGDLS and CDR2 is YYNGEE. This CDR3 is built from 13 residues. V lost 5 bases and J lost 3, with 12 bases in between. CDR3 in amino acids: CASSYDSYYEQYF. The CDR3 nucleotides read TGTGCCAGCAGTTATGACTCCTACTACGAGCAGTACTTC.

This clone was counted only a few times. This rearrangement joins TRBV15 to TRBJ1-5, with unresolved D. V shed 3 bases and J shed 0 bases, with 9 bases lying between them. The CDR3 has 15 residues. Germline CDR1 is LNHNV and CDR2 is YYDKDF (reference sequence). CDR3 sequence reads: CATSRRHLSNQPQHF. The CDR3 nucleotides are TGTGCCACCAGCAGGCGACACCTTAGCAATCAGCCCCAGCATTTT.

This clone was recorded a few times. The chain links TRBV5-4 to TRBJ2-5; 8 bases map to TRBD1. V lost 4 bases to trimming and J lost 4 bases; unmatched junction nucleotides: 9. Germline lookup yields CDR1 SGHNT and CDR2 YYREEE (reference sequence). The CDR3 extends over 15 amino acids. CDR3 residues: CASSQTRTGGETQYF. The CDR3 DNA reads TGTGCCAGCAGCCAGACAAGAACAGGGGGAGAGACCCAGTACTTC.

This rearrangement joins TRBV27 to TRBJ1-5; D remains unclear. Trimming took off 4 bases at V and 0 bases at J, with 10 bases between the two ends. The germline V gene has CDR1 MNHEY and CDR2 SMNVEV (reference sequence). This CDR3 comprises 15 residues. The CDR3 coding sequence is TGTGCCAGCAGTTGGTCGGCGGATAGCAATCAGCCCCAGCATTTT. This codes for CASSWSADSNQPQHF.

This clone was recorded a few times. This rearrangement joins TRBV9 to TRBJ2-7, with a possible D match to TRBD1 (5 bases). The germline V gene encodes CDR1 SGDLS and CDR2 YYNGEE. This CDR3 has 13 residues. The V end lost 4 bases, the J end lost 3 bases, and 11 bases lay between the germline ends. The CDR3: CASSSPTGYEQYF. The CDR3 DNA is TGTGCCAGCAGCTCCCCAACAGGCTACGAGCAGTACTTC.

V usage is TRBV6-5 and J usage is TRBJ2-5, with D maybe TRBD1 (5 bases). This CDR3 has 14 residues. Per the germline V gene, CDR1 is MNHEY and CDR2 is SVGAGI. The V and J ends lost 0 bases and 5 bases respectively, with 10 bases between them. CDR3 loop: CASSYSPGRETQYF. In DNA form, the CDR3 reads TGTGCCAGCAGTTACTCCCCAGGGCGGGAGACCCAGTACTTC.

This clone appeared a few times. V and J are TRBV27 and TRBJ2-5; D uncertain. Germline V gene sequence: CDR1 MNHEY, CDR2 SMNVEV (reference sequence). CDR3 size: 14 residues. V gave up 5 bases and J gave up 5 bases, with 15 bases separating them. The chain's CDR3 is CASSPSLITETQYF. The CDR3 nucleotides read TGTGCCAGCAGTCCTTCCCTAATCACGGAGACCCAGTACTTC.

CDR3: CASGRGRYNEQFF. CDR3 sequence (DNA): TGTGCCAGCGGCCGAGGGCGTTACAATGAGCAGTTCTTC. This chain uses TRBV2 with TRBJ2-1, with D possibly being TRBD2 (5 bases). CDR1 SNHLY and CDR2 FYNNEI come from the germline V gene. The CDR3 sequence is 13 residues long. V lost 8 bases and J lost 4, with 12 bases in between.

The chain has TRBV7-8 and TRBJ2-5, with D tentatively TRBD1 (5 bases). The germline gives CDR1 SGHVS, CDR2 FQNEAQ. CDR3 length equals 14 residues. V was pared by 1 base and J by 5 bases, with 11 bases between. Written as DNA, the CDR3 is TGTGCCAGCAGCTTAGTAGGGGATCGGGAGACCCAGTACTTC. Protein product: CASSLVGDRETQYF.

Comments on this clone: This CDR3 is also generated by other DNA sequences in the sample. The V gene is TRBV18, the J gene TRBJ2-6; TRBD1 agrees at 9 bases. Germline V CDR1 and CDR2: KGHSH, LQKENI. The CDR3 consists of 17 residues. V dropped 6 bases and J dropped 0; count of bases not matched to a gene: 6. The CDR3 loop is CASSRGQGNSGANVLTF. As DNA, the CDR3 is TGTGCCAGCTCCCGGGGACAGGGAAACTCTGGGGCCAACGTCCTGACTTTC.

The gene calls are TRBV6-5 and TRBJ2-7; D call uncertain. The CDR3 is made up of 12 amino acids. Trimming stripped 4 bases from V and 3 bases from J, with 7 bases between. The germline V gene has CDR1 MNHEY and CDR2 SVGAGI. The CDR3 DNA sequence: TGTGCCAGCAGTTCTAAATACTACGAGCAGTACTTC. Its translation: CASSSKYYEQYF.

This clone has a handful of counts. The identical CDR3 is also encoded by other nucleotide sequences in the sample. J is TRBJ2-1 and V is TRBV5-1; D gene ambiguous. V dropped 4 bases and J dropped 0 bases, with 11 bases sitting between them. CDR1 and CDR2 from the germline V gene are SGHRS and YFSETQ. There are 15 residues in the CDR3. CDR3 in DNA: TGCGCCAGCAGCCTAACAGTGTCCTCCTACAATGAGCAGTTCTTC. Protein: CASSLTVSSYNEQFF.

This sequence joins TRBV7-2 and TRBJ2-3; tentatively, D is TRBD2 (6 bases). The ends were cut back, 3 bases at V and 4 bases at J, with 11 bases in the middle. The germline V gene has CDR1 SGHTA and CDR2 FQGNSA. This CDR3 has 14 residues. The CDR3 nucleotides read TGTGCCAGCAGCTTGAGGAGCGGGTCAGATACGCAGTATTTT. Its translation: CASSLRSGSDTQYF.

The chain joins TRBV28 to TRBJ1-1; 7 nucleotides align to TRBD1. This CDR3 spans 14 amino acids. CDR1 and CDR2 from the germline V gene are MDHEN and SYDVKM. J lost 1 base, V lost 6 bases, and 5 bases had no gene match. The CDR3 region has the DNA TGTGCCAGCAGCCCAGGGGGAGGGAACACTGAAGCTTTCTTT. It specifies CASSPGGGNTEAFF. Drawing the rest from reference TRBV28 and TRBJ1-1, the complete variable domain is DVKVTQSSRYLVKRTGEKVFLECVQDMDHENMFWYRQDPGLGLRLIYFSYDVKMKEKGDIPEGYSVSREKKERFSLILESASTNQTSMYLCASSPGGGNTEAFFGQGTRLTVV.

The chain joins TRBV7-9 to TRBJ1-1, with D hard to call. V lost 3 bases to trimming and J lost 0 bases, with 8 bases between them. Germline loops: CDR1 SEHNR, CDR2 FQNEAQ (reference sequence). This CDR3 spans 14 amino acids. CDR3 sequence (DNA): TGTGCCAGCAGCTTTGGTTCGGTGAACACTGAAGCTTTCTTT. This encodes CASSFGSVNTEAFF.

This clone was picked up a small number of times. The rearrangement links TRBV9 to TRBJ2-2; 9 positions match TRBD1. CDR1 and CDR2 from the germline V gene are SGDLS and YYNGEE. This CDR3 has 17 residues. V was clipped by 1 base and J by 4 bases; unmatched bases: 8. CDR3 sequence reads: CASSVNGGTGPTGELFF. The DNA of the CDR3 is TGTGCCAGCAGCGTAAATGGGGGGACAGGGCCCACCGGGGAGCTGTTTTTT.

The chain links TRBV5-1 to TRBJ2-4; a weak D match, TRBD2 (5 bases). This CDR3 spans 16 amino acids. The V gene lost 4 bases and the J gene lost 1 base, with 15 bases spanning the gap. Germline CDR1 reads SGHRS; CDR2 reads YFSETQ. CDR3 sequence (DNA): TGCGCCAGCAGCCGGAGTGGGTCGGGGGCCAAAAACATTCAGTACTTC. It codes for CASSRSGSGAKNIQYF.